The next 32 T cell receptor beta chains were all read from a single sample in a study of blood T cell repertoires in COVID-19. Here immunoSEQ multiplex PCR was the method, and the copy in TCRdb shows in-frame clones only, minus some. The table has 200,000 to 250,000 clones, around 82% seen once. The material sequenced was peripheral blood. The receptors were sampled from an older woman with acute or convalescent COVID-19.

This clone was recorded only once. This chain uses TRBV11-3 with TRBJ2-3; D may be TRBD1 (5 bases). The V end was cut by 1 base, the J end by 2 bases, with 7 bases between. This CDR3 region has 14 residues. CDR1 is SGHNT, CDR2 YENEEA, per germline. The CDR3 spells CASSLGGDTDTQYF. As DNA, the CDR3 is TGTGCCAGCAGCTTAGGGGGCGACACAGATACGCAGTATTTT.

The rearrangement joins TRBV7-8 to TRBJ1-3; D is unresolved. CDR3 size: 16 residues. V was clipped by 3 bases and J by 5 bases, with 17 bases between them. The germline V gene encodes CDR1 SGHVS and CDR2 FQNEAQ. This chain's CDR3 is CASSFWVVDYRNTIYF. CDR3 DNA: TGTGCCAGCAGCTTCTGGGTGGTCGACTACAGAAACACCATATATTTT. Using reference TRBV7-8 and TRBJ1-3 for the parts outside the CDR3, the full variable domain is GAGVSQSPRYKVAKRGQDVALRCDPISGHVSLFWYQQALGQGPEFLTYFQNEAQLDKSGLPSDRFFAERPEGSVSTLKIQRTQQEDSAVYLCASSFWVVDYRNTIYFGEGSWLTVV.

This clone has more than one count but fewer than ten. The chain couples TRBV28 to TRBJ2-3; 9 positions match TRBD2. This CDR3 contains 14 residues. The J segment lost 1 base and the V segment lost 5 bases, leaving 1 base of the junction unmatched. CDR1 is MDHEN, CDR2 SYDVKM, per germline. The DNA for the CDR3 is TGTGCCAGCAGTCGGACTAGCGGCACAGATACGCAGTATTTT. Residues: CASSRTSGTDTQYF.

The chain employs TRBV30 and TRBJ1-1, with D perhaps matching TRBD1 (6 bases). Germline V lookup: CDR1 GTSNPN, CDR2 SVGIG (reference sequence). Trimming removed 1 base at V and 0 bases at J, with 9 bases between. The CDR3 runs 14 residues. In DNA, the CDR3 is TGTGCCTGGAGTGGGACAGCCGTGAACACTGAAGCTTTCTTT. Translation gives CAWSGTAVNTEAFF.

The chain is built from TRBV12-3 or TRBV12-4 and TRBJ1-2; weak D call: TRBD1 (5 bases). The CDR3 length is 12 residues. V gave up 6 bases and J gave up 5 bases, with 10 bases separating them. The CDR3 bases are TGTGCCAGCAGCGACGGGGGGTATGGCTACACCTTC. Translating it yields CASSDGGYGYTF.

J is TRBJ1-3 and V is TRBV19; maybe TRBD1 (6 bases). CDR3 length: 15 amino acids. Trimming pared 7 bases from V and 0 bases from J, leaving 13 bases between. Germline CDR1 is LNHDA and CDR2 is SQIVND (reference sequence). Here the CDR3 DNA reads TGTGCCAGTAACGACAGGCACCTCTCTGGAAACACCATATATTTT. Translating gives CASNDRHLSGNTIYF.

To note about this clone: Other DNA sequences in the sample encode the same CDR3. The rearrangement uses TRBV3-1 (or the pseudogene TRBV3-2) and TRBJ2-1; D may be TRBD2 (6 bases). The CDR3 covers 15 residues. Germline loops: CDR1 LGHDT, CDR2 YNNKEL (reference sequence). Trimming shortened V by 4 bases and J by 0 bases, and 10 bases separated the two germline ends. CDR3 sequence reads: CASSPTGSSYNEQFF. CDR3 nucleotide sequence: TGTGCCAGCAGCCCCACCGGGAGCTCCTACAATGAGCAGTTCTTC.

The sample holds one count of this clone. The V gene is TRBV3-1 (or the pseudogene TRBV3-2), the J gene TRBJ1-1; D is unclear. CDR3 length: 14 amino acids. Deletions cut 0 bases from V and 0 bases from J, with 5 bases between. From germline, CDR1 is LGHDT and CDR2 YNNKEL (reference sequence). In nucleotides, the CDR3 is TGTGCCAGCAGCCAAGACAGGCTGAACACTGAAGCTTTCTTT. This sequence encodes CASSQDRLNTEAFF.

The chain combines TRBV11-2 with TRBJ1-3; D might be TRBD1 (5 bases). Per the germline V gene, CDR1 is SGHAT and CDR2 is FQNNGV. The length of the CDR3 is 14 residues. Trimming shortened V by 4 bases and J by 3 bases, and 10 bases separated the two germline ends. Here the CDR3 reads CASSSDIRGNTIYF. CDR3 DNA sequence: TGTGCCAGCAGCTCGGACATCCGTGGAAACACCATATATTTT.

This rearrangement joins TRBV5-6 to TRBJ1-5, with D possibly matching TRBD1 (6 bases). Trimming pared 1 base from V and 11 bases from J, leaving 19 bases between. The CDR3 contains 15 residues. CDR1 is SGHDT and CDR2 is YYEEEE in the germline V gene. The CDR3 sequence: CASSLLGREGGTQHF. CDR3 DNA sequence: TGTGCCAGCAGCTTGCTGGGTCGGGAGGGGGGGACCCAGCATTTT.

This clone came up a few times. This chain joins TRBV19 and TRBJ2-1, with TRBD1 matching over 7 bases. With 3 bases clipped from V and 4 bases from J, the junction kept 6 bases outside the gene matches. CDR1 and CDR2 from the germline V gene are LNHDA and SQIVND (reference sequence). The CDR3 extends over 15 amino acids. CDR3 nucleotides: TGTGCCAGTAGTATCGAGGGACAGCGTTACAATGAGCAGTTCTTC. Encoded protein: CASSIEGQRYNEQFF.

The chain uses TRBV19 and TRBJ2-1; 9 bases line up with TRBD2. J was trimmed by 5 bases and V by 4 bases; bases with no gene match: 6. This CDR3 is built from 15 residues. Germline CDR1 reads LNHDA; CDR2 reads SQIVND (reference sequence). DNA of the CDR3: TGTGCCAGTAGTAAGGTAGCGGGAGAACACAATGAGCAGTTCTTC. It codes for CASSKVAGEHNEQFF. The variable domain in full, with the rest retrieved from reference TRBV19 and TRBJ2-1, is DGGITQSPKYLFRKEGQNVTLSCEQNLNHDAMYWYRQDPGQGLRLIYYSQIVNDFQKGDIAEGYSVSREKKESFPLTVTSAQKNPTAFYLCASSKVAGEHNEQFFGPGTRLTVL.

The DNA for the CDR3 is TGTGCCAGCAGCCAAGATGGCGGCATGAACACTGAAGCTTTCTTT. It encodes CASSQDGGMNTEAFF. This sequence joins TRBV14 and TRBJ1-1; no clear D. The CDR3 consists of 15 residues. V shed 0 bases and J shed 0 bases, with 8 bases lying between them. Germline lookup yields CDR1 SGHDN and CDR2 FVKESK.

With respect to this clone: One end of the junction does not line up with germline, which may come from a read error. This chain links TRBV29-1 with TRBJ2-1; 8 bases fit TRBD2. The V gene's germline CDR1 is SQVTM and CDR2 ANQGSEA. The length of the CDR3 is 14 residues. For the CDR3, the DNA is TGCAGCGTTGAAGGTTCCGGGGCGGGGGGTCCATCGGTCTTC. Its translation: CSVEGSGAGGPSVF.

V gene TRBV28 combines with J gene TRBJ2-1, with a tentative D call TRBD1 (6 bases). CDR3 size: 14 residues. Germline loops: CDR1 MDHEN, CDR2 SYDVKM. V lost 6 bases and J 10 bases, leaving 19 bases between the germline ends. This chain's CDR3 is CASSPTSGVLEQFF. In nucleotides, the CDR3 is TGTGCCAGCAGCCCAACTTCAGGGGTTCTGGAGCAGTTCTTC.

This sequence joins TRBV28 and TRBJ2-1, with 9 nucleotides matching TRBD2. CDR3 length: 17 residues. Looked up from germline, CDR1 is MDHEN and CDR2 is SYDVKM. V gave up 7 bases and J gave up 8 bases; unmatched junction bases: 18. The CDR3 region has the DNA TGTGCCAGCACCCCAGGTGGGCTAGCGGGACGAGGGCATGAGCAGTTCTTC. Encoded protein: CASTPGGLAGRGHEQFF.

The chain combines TRBV7-8 with TRBJ1-1, with D hard to call. CDR3 length: 12 residues. Germline V gene sequence: CDR1 SGHVS, CDR2 FQNEAQ. V was pared by 1 base and J by 10 bases, with 10 bases between. This chain's CDR3 is CASSLEELGAFF. The CDR3 bases are TGTGCCAGCAGCTTAGAGGAGTTGGGAGCTTTCTTT.

The genes are TRBV9 and TRBJ1-5; possibly TRBD1 for D (5 bases). Trimming shortened V by 0 bases and J by 6 bases, and 13 bases separated the two germline ends. Per the germline V gene, CDR1 is SGDLS and CDR2 is YYNGEE. The CDR3 consists of 15 residues. The CDR3 protein is CASSVEAGWTQPQHF. The CDR3 nucleotides are TGTGCCAGCAGCGTAGAGGCAGGGTGGACTCAGCCCCAGCATTTT.

V and J are TRBV18 and TRBJ2-1; D is perhaps TRBD1 (6 bases). Trimming pared 4 bases from V and 8 bases from J, leaving 12 bases between. This CDR3 is built from 13 residues. CDR1 and CDR2 from the germline V gene are KGHSH and LQKENI. Here the CDR3 reads CASSQGQFYEQFF. In DNA, the CDR3 is TGTGCCAGCTCACAAGGACAGTTCTATGAGCAGTTCTTC. Using reference TRBV18 and TRBJ2-1 for the parts outside the CDR3, the full variable domain is NAGVMQNPRHLVRRRGQEARLRCSPMKGHSHVYWYRQLPEEGLKFMVYLQKENIIDESGMPKERFSAEFPKEGPSILRIQQVVRGDSAAYFCASSQGQFYEQFFGPGTRLTVL.

The rearrangement joins TRBV5-1 to TRBJ1-2; 12 bases match TRBD1. J gave up 7 bases and V 2 bases, and 6 bases lay outside the gene matches. In germline, CDR1 is SGHRS, CDR2 YFSETQ. The CDR3 runs to 15 residues. CDR3 region: CASSFGTGGSSGYTF. CDR3 DNA sequence: TGCGCCAGCAGCTTCGGGACAGGGGGCTCTAGTGGCTACACCTTC.

The gene calls are TRBV4-1 and TRBJ1-4; D is possibly TRBD1 (5 bases). This CDR3 spans 16 amino acids. Trimming cost V 2 bases and J 4 bases, with 14 bases left between them. Germline V gene sequence: CDR1 MGHRA, CDR2 YSYEKL. CDR3 protein: CASSQPGTGVNEKLFF. The CDR3, as DNA: TGCGCCAGCAGCCAACCTGGGACGGGAGTTAATGAAAAACTGTTTTTT.

A few counts support this clone. The chain uses TRBV30 and TRBJ2-7, with D possibly TRBD1 on 6 matching bases. This CDR3 is 12 amino acids long. Trimming took 4 bases from V and 6 from J, leaving 13 bases between them. Germline lookup yields CDR1 GTSNPN and CDR2 SVGIG (reference sequence). The DNA for the CDR3 is TGTGCCTGGACCGCCGGACAGTCCGAGCAGTACTTC. Its translation: CAWTAGQSEQYF.

The chain carries TRBV28 and TRBJ2-7; D unresolved. V shed 4 bases and J shed 5 bases, with 12 bases lying between them. This CDR3 is 13 amino acids long. Germline loops: CDR1 MDHEN, CDR2 SYDVKM. The CDR3 reads CASSSGFPNEQYF. The CDR3, as DNA: TGTGCCAGCAGTTCAGGATTCCCGAACGAGCAGTACTTC.

CDR3 residues: CASRSGRSQDTQYF. The CDR3 DNA sequence: TGCGCCAGCCGTAGCGGGAGAAGTCAAGATACGCAGTATTTT. V and J are TRBV5-1 and TRBJ2-3; TRBD2 agrees at 9 bases. V shed 7 bases, J shed 5 bases, and the junction held 8 bases outside the gene matches. CDR3 length: 14 residues. Germline CDR1 is SGHRS and CDR2 is YFSETQ.

This clone occurred a few times. J is TRBJ1-2 and V is TRBV6-1, with TRBD1 identical over 9 bases. With 1 base clipped from V and 4 bases from J, the junction kept 1 base outside the gene matches. This CDR3 has 14 residues. Per the germline V gene, CDR1 is MNHNS and CDR2 is SASEGT. The CDR3 is CASSEGQGVYGYTF. The CDR3 coding sequence is TGTGCCAGCAGTGAAGGACAGGGGGTCTATGGCTACACCTTC.

The V gene is TRBV7-2, the J gene TRBJ1-5; perhaps TRBD1 as D (5 bases). The CDR3 is 14 amino acids. Trimming took off 8 bases at V and 6 bases at J, with 17 bases between the two ends. Germline lookup yields CDR1 SGHTA and CDR2 FQGNSA. The CDR3 nucleotides read TGTGCCAGCGGACACGGGGGTAGAGGTCAGCCCCAGCATTTT. It encodes CASGHGGRGQPQHF.

This clone showed up just once. The J gene is TRBJ2-7, the V gene TRBV20-1, with TRBD2 matching 10 bases. Unmatched junction bases numbered 4, after V lost 3 bases and J lost 5 bases. Germline CDR1 and CDR2: DFQATT and SNEGSKA (reference sequence). CDR3 length: 13 residues. The CDR3 spells CSASTGTSDEQYF. The CDR3, as DNA: TGCAGTGCTAGTACGGGGACTAGCGACGAGCAGTACTTC.

The chain employs TRBV24-1 and TRBJ2-7, with a possible D match to TRBD1 (7 bases). The CDR3 contains 16 residues. V shed 2 bases and J shed 5 bases, with 18 bases lying between them. The germline V gene has CDR1 KGHDR and CDR2 SFDVKD. The CDR3 reads CATSDSRDSGLDEQYF. CDR3 in DNA: TGTGCCACCAGTGATTCCCGGGACAGCGGGTTGGACGAGCAGTACTTC.

V is TRBV10-1 and J is TRBJ1-1; D is perhaps TRBD1 (5 bases). With 8 bases removed from V and 3 bases from J, the gap between germline ends came to 16 bases. The CDR3 is made up of 14 amino acids. The V gene's germline CDR1 is WNHNN and CDR2 SYGVQD (reference sequence). Written as DNA, the CDR3 is TGCGCCAGCGCACCCGGAGGGGCCGACACTGAAGCTTTCTTT. Protein sequence: CASAPGGADTEAFF.

This CDR3 is CARSLAATGVNEQFF. Written as DNA, the CDR3 is TGTGCCAGAAGCTTGGCCGCGACAGGGGTCAATGAGCAGTTCTTC. This chain connects TRBV5-3 to TRBJ2-1, with 8 bases aligning to TRBD1. TRBV5-3 is designated an ORF whose function remains uncertain. The V gene end was trimmed by 0 bases and the J gene end by 6 bases; junction bases not matched to a gene: 5. The CDR3 has 15 residues.

V is TRBV7-3 and J is TRBJ2-5; possibly TRBD2 for D (5 bases). The CDR3 loop spans 14 amino acids. V was pared by 1 base and J by 5 bases, with 11 bases between. Looked up from germline, CDR1 is SGHTA and CDR2 is FQGTGA. This CDR3 reads CASSLNGKSETQYF. CDR3 nucleotides: TGTGCCAGCAGCTTAAACGGGAAGAGTGAGACCCAGTACTTC. The variable domain in full, completed from reference TRBV7-3 and TRBJ2-5, reads GAGVSQTPSNKVTEKGKYVELRCDPISGHTALYWYRQSLGQGPEFLIYFQGTGAADDSGLPNDRFFAVRPEGSVSTLKIQRTERGDSAVYLCASSLNGKSETQYFGPGTRLLVL.

V is TRBV27 and J is TRBJ2-3; 10 bases are shared with TRBD2. J lost 3 bases, V lost 7 bases, and 22 bases had no gene match. The germline gives CDR1 MNHEY, CDR2 SMNVEV (reference sequence). The CDR3 is made up of 20 amino acids. Here the CDR3 reads CASTAIGLAGVEYGTDTQYF. DNA for the CDR3: TGTGCCAGCACCGCTATCGGGCTAGCGGGAGTGGAATATGGTACAGATACGCAGTATTTT.